This T cell receptor beta chain originates from a study of blood T cell repertoires in COVID-19. Study as a whole: Samples came from the United States, Italy and Spain, spanning acute and convalescent COVID-19. T cells, B-cell-depleted T cells, or PBMCs supplied cDNA or gDNA.

Sequencing was performed with immunoSEQ multiplex PCR; in TCRdb, only in-frame clones are kept and a portion is missing. Of 200,000 to 300,000 clones in the sample, approximately 90% were seen once. The germline V gene has CDR1 MGHDK and CDR2 SYGVNS. Trimming stripped 8 bases from V and 7 bases from J, with 11 bases between. CDR3 length: 12 amino acids. The origin of this receptor is a middle-aged woman with acute or convalescent COVID-19. The sample comprised peripheral blood. The chain couples TRBV25-1 to TRBJ1-4; D ambiguous. The CDR3: CASEAMGEKLFF. For the CDR3, the DNA is TGTGCCAGCGAGGCGATGGGTGAAAAACTGTTTTTT.